A single sample is the source of the 30 T cell receptor beta chains below, sequenced in a study of cytomegalovirus exposure and HLA in healthy donors. The PCR had 60 Vbeta and 13 Jbeta primers. Generated by immunoSEQ multiplex PCR, the TCRdb table keeps only in-frame clones and is missing some. The sample has under 150,000 clones; around 70% are singletons. Sequences were obtained from PBMCs. These receptors came from a human donor in good health.

This sequence joins TRBV9 and TRBJ2-5; weak D call: TRBD2 (6 bases). The CDR3 contains 14 residues. Trimming took off 4 bases at V and 5 bases at J, with 15 bases between the two ends. Germline V CDR1 and CDR2: SGDLS, YYNGEE. The CDR3 coding sequence is TGTGCCAGCAGCCCTCGGGGGATGGTCGAGACCCAGTACTTC. Amino acid sequence: CASSPRGMVETQYF.

This chain connects TRBV7-8 to TRBJ1-4; D is possibly TRBD1 (6 bases). Per the germline V gene, CDR1 is SGHVS and CDR2 is FQNEAQ. The CDR3 totals 14 residues. V shed 1 base and J shed 7 bases, with 10 bases lying between them. CDR3 loop: CASSLGQVAEKLFF. The CDR3 bases are TGTGCCAGCAGCTTAGGACAGGTAGCTGAAAAACTGTTTTTT. The full variable domain, completed using reference TRBV7-8 and TRBJ1-4, is GAGVSQSPRYKVAKRGQDVALRCDPISGHVSLFWYQQALGQGPEFLTYFQNEAQLDKSGLPSDRFFAERPEGSVSTLKIQRTQQEDSAVYLCASSLGQVAEKLFFGSGTQLSVL.

The chain is built from TRBV27 and TRBJ1-5, with D possibly being TRBD1 (5 bases). Trimming removed 5 bases from V and 4 bases from J, with 15 bases in between. Per the germline V gene, CDR1 is MNHEY and CDR2 is SMNVEV (reference sequence). The CDR3 is 15 residues long. The chain's CDR3 is CASSPGGGLNQPQHF. CDR3 DNA: TGTGCCAGCAGTCCCGGGGGGGGATTAAATCAGCCCCAGCATTTT.

The chain employs TRBV7-9 and TRBJ2-3, with 7 bases lining up with TRBD1. CDR3 size: 15 residues. CDR1 is SEHNR and CDR2 is FQNEAQ in the germline V gene (reference sequence). V lost 2 bases and J lost 1; bases outside the gene matches: 3. The CDR3 sequence: CASSLTGQGTDTQYF. CDR3 nucleotide sequence: TGTGCCAGCAGCTTAACTGGACAGGGCACAGATACGCAGTATTTT.

V and J are TRBV7-9 and TRBJ2-1; a weak D match, TRBD1 (5 bases). The germline V gene encodes CDR1 SEHNR and CDR2 FQNEAQ (reference sequence). V was trimmed by 9 bases and J by 8 bases, leaving 11 bases between them. The CDR3 spans 11 residues. CDR3 loop: CASIGVHEQFF. DNA for the CDR3: TGTGCCAGTATAGGGGTCCATGAGCAGTTCTTC.

This sequence joins TRBV4-2 and TRBJ2-1; D is undetermined. CDR1 and CDR2 from the germline V gene are LGHNA and YNFKEQ. V dropped 0 bases and J dropped 4 bases, with 13 bases sitting between them. The CDR3 is 16 amino acids. The CDR3 loop is CASSQDLFLPYNEQFF. CDR3 coding DNA: TGTGCCAGCAGCCAAGATCTTTTTCTACCTTACAATGAGCAGTTCTTC.

On this clone: Other DNA sequences in this specimen translate into the identical CDR3. The rearrangement uses TRBV9 and TRBJ2-7; D gene ambiguous. The CDR3 length is 13 residues. Trimming removed 1 base from V and 1 base from J, with 6 bases in between. Germline values: CDR1 SGDLS, CDR2 YYNGEE. The DNA for the CDR3 is TGTGCCAGCAGCGTATCCCCGTCCTACGAGCAGTACTTC. It yields the protein CASSVSPSYEQYF.

This sequence joins TRBV2 and TRBJ2-7; the match to TRBD1 covers 8 bases. This CDR3 contains 15 residues. CDR1 SNHLY and CDR2 FYNNEI come from the germline V gene. V dropped 2 bases and J dropped 1; count of bases not matched to a gene: 4. CDR3 residues: CASSEYRQGSYEQYF. The CDR3 DNA reads as TGTGCCAGCAGTGAATATCGACAGGGGTCCTACGAGCAGTACTTC.

The genes are TRBV5-4 and TRBJ2-3; TRBD1 matches 9 bases. Per the germline V gene, CDR1 is SGHNT and CDR2 is YYREEE (reference sequence). There are 15 residues in the CDR3. The J segment lost 2 bases and the V segment lost 3 bases, leaving 4 bases of the junction unmatched. The DNA for the CDR3 is TGTGCCAGCAGCTCCCACAGGGGGCCCACAGATACGCAGTATTTT. It encodes CASSSHRGPTDTQYF.

This clone has more than one count but fewer than ten. The V and J genes are TRBV2 and TRBJ1-5, with 9 nucleotides matching TRBD1. CDR3 length: 13 residues. V was clipped by 7 bases and J by 6 bases; unmatched bases: 4. Germline V gene sequence: CDR1 SNHLY, CDR2 FYNNEI. The CDR3 protein is CASNRQGGQPQHF. In nucleotides, the CDR3 is TGTGCCAGCAATAGACAGGGGGGTCAGCCCCAGCATTTT. Filled out from reference TRBV2 and TRBJ1-5, the complete variable domain reads EPEVTQTPSHQVTQMGQEVILRCVPISNHLYFYWYRQILGQKVEFLVSFYNNEISEKSEIFDDQFSVERPDGSNFTLKIRSTKLEDSAMYFCASNRQGGQPQHFGDGTRLSIL.

The J gene is TRBJ2-2, the V gene TRBV7-9, with 9 bases lining up with TRBD2. The V gene's germline CDR1 is SEHNR and CDR2 FQNEAQ (reference sequence). V lost 1 base and J lost 7; bases outside the gene matches: 10. This CDR3 is built from 17 residues. The DNA for the CDR3 is TGTGCCAGCAGCTTAGTAGGGGGACTAGCCGTCGGCGGGGAGCTGTTTTTT. Translating gives CASSLVGGLAVGGELFF.

This clone was picked up a small number of times. The J gene is TRBJ2-5, the V gene TRBV5-4; 7 bases map to TRBD2. The CDR3 has 14 amino acids. The trim removed 3 bases at V and 5 bases at J, leaving 7 bases unmatched. CDR1 is SGHNT, CDR2 YYREEE, per germline (reference sequence). CDR3 DNA: TGTGCCAGCAGCTCCCGGGGGGATACGGAGACCCAGTACTTC. Encoded protein: CASSSRGDTETQYF. Variable domain in full (rest from reference TRBV5-4 and TRBJ2-5): ETGVTQSPTHLIKTRGQQVTLRCSSQSGHNTVSWYQQALGQGPQFIFQYYREEENGRGNFPPRFSGLQFPNYSSELNVNALELDDSALYLCASSSRGDTETQYFGPGTRLLVL.

The chain has TRBV2 and TRBJ1-1; D is uncertain. The CDR3 is 15 amino acids. CDR1 and CDR2 (germline): SNHLY, FYNNEI. Trimming shortened V by 2 bases and J by 2 bases, and 12 bases separated the two germline ends. CDR3 nucleotides: TGTGCCAGCAGTGAATTGTCGGGTCCTAACACTGAAGCTTTCTTT. Its protein is CASSELSGPNTEAFF.

The genes are TRBV14 and TRBJ2-3; 11 bases align to TRBD1. The CDR3 has 17 residues. The J segment lost 4 bases and the V segment lost 0 bases, leaving 6 bases of the junction unmatched. CDR1 is SGHDN and CDR2 is FVKESK in the germline V gene. CDR3 sequence: CASSQDRDRGSPDTQYF. The CDR3 coding sequence is TGTGCCAGCAGCCAAGATCGGGACAGGGGGAGTCCAGATACGCAGTATTTT.

This clone is a singleton in its sample. This chain uses TRBV6-1 with TRBJ1-5; D unclear. The ends were cut back, 2 bases at V and 1 base at J, with 12 bases in the middle. The CDR3 spans 16 residues. CDR1 and CDR2 from the germline V gene are MNHNS and SASEGT. CDR3 residues: CASSEWAASSNQPQHF. The DNA of the CDR3 is TGTGCCAGCAGTGAATGGGCCGCATCAAGCAATCAGCCCCAGCATTTT.

The sample holds a few counts of this clone. This rearrangement joins TRBV6-5 to TRBJ2-1, with D unclear. Trimming removed 5 bases at V and 9 bases at J, with 11 bases between. Germline V CDR1 and CDR2: MNHEY, SVGAGI. The CDR3 consists of 12 residues. The CDR3 DNA follows: TGTGCCAGCAGTATGCCGTTCGGTGAGCAGTTCTTC. Translating it yields CASSMPFGEQFF.

The chain joins TRBV30 to TRBJ2-7, with TRBD1 identical over 11 bases. CDR1 is GTSNPN, CDR2 SVGIG, per germline (reference sequence). This CDR3 has 13 amino acids. Losses at the gene ends were 7 bases for V and 3 bases for J; bases not matched to a gene: 5. In DNA form, the CDR3 reads TGTGCCTCCAGGGACAGGGGGGGCTACGAGCAGTACTTC. Translated: CASRDRGGYEQYF.

The chain couples TRBV19 to TRBJ2-2, with a possible D match to TRBD2 (6 bases). Trimming removed 4 bases from V and 0 bases from J, with 18 bases in between. Germline CDR1 is LNHDA and CDR2 is SQIVND (reference sequence). The CDR3 is 18 residues long. CDR3 protein: CASSRERLAPSNTGELFF. Here the CDR3 DNA reads TGTGCCAGTAGTAGAGAGAGGCTAGCGCCCTCGAACACCGGGGAGCTGTTTTTT.

This clone was seen only a few times. This chain links TRBV4-1 with TRBJ2-5; 13 bases are shared with TRBD2. CDR3 length: 16 residues. CDR1 is MGHRA, CDR2 YSYEKL, per germline. Trimming removed 4 bases from V and 5 bases from J; junction bases left unmatched: 7. CDR3 coding DNA: TGCGCCAGCAGCCCACTGGGACTAGCGGGACGGGAGACCCAGTACTTC. Translated: CASSPLGLAGRETQYF.

The chain links TRBV6-5 to TRBJ2-1, with TRBD1 matching 7 bases. Germline assignment: CDR1 MNHEY and CDR2 SVGAGI. Trimming cost V 6 bases and J 11 bases; bases outside gene matches: 7. CDR3 size: 12 residues. CDR3 in DNA: TGTGCCAGCAGCATAACACAGGGGAAGCAGTTCTTC. Translating gives CASSITQGKQFF.

V usage is TRBV6-5 and J usage is TRBJ1-1; tentative D call: TRBD1 (5 bases). V dropped 6 bases and J dropped 4 bases, with 15 bases sitting between them. Looked up from germline, CDR1 is MNHEY and CDR2 is SVGAGI. The CDR3 spans 14 residues. In nucleotides, the CDR3 is TGTGCCAGCAGCCCACAACGGGGGATCACTGAAGCTTTCTTT. Residues: CASSPQRGITEAFF.

The chain combines TRBV27 with TRBJ2-3; a weak D match, TRBD1 (5 bases). Trimming stripped 3 bases from V and 0 bases from J, with 10 bases between. Germline V lookup: CDR1 MNHEY, CDR2 SMNVEV (reference sequence). The CDR3 sequence is 15 residues long. CDR3: CASSLGRGSTDTQYF. As DNA, the CDR3 is TGTGCCAGCAGTTTGGGTAGGGGCAGCACAGATACGCAGTATTTT.

The rearrangement joins TRBV27 to TRBJ1-2, with TRBD1 matching 8 bases. Germline CDR1 and CDR2: MNHEY and SMNVEV (reference sequence). The V and J ends lost 7 bases and 2 bases, in that order; junction bases with no gene match: 9. The CDR3 has 15 amino acids. CDR3 in DNA: TGTGCCAGCACCCTTTTAGCAGGGGGCAACTATGGCTACACCTTC. Translation: CASTLLAGGNYGYTF.

This chain joins TRBV6-5 and TRBJ2-7; TRBD1 matches at 8 bases. The CDR3 consists of 14 residues. Germline-derived CDR1 and CDR2 are MNHEY and SVGAGI. V trimming: 5 bases; J trimming: 1 base; junction bases outside the gene matches: 4. The CDR3, as DNA: TGTGCCAGCAGTACCGGACAGGGTTCCTACGAGCAGTACTTC. It yields the protein CASSTGQGSYEQYF.

This sequence joins TRBV30 and TRBJ1-2; 8 bases line up with TRBD1. The V segment lost 3 bases and the J segment 3 bases; nucleotides outside the gene matches: 3. The CDR3 runs to 13 residues. The germline gives CDR1 GTSNPN, CDR2 SVGIG (reference sequence). The CDR3 region has the DNA TGTGCCTGGAGCCTACAGGGGGACTATGGCTACACCTTC. Translated: CAWSLQGDYGYTF.

The J gene is TRBJ2-7, the V gene TRBV7-2, with TRBD1 identical over 7 bases. The ends lost 6 bases at V and 3 bases at J; junction bases unmatched: 11. The CDR3 length is 15 residues. CDR1 and CDR2 from the germline V gene are SGHTA and FQGNSA. CDR3 region: CASRQTWDSNYEQYF. DNA of the CDR3: TGTGCCAGCAGGCAGACATGGGACAGCAACTACGAGCAGTACTTC.

The V call is TRBV5-1, the J call TRBJ2-7; perhaps TRBD1 as D (5 bases). The germline CDR1 and CDR2 sequences are SGHRS and YFSETQ. CDR3 length: 14 residues. V was trimmed by 2 bases and J by 3 bases, leaving 12 bases between them. The CDR3 region has the DNA TGCGCCAGCAGCTTTGGAATGGGGCGCTACGAGCAGTACTTC. Translated: CASSFGMGRYEQYF.

This clone was observed a single time. The V and J genes are TRBV7-9 and TRBJ2-5, with D possibly being TRBD2 (6 bases). The J call may be in error: the DNA end matches TRBJ2-7 better. From germline, CDR1 is SEHNR and CDR2 FQNEAQ (reference sequence). The CDR3 totals 16 residues. The DNA for the CDR3 is TGTGCCAGCAGCTTAGCGGGCAGCGGCGGGGCCTACGAGCAGTACTTC. It specifies CASSLAGSGGAYEQYF.

This chain joins TRBV4-1 and TRBJ1-1, with a weak D call TRBD1 (6 bases). Germline V gives CDR1 MGHRA, CDR2 YSYEKL. V lost 1 base and J 1 base, leaving 22 bases between the germline ends. The CDR3 consists of 19 residues. The CDR3 coding sequence is TGCGCCAGCAGCCAAGGTCCCCTTCGAACCGGGACACGGAACACTGAAGCTTTCTTT. It specifies CASSQGPLRTGTRNTEAFF.

This chain connects TRBV9 to TRBJ2-1, with 11 nucleotides matching TRBD2. J lost 12 bases, V lost 0 bases, and 8 bases had no gene match. The CDR3 is 15 residues long. CDR1 and CDR2 (germline): SGDLS, YYNGEE. CDR3 loop: CASSVVGLAGGPQFF. The CDR3 DNA is TGTGCCAGCAGCGTAGTAGGGCTAGCGGGGGGACCGCAGTTCTTC.